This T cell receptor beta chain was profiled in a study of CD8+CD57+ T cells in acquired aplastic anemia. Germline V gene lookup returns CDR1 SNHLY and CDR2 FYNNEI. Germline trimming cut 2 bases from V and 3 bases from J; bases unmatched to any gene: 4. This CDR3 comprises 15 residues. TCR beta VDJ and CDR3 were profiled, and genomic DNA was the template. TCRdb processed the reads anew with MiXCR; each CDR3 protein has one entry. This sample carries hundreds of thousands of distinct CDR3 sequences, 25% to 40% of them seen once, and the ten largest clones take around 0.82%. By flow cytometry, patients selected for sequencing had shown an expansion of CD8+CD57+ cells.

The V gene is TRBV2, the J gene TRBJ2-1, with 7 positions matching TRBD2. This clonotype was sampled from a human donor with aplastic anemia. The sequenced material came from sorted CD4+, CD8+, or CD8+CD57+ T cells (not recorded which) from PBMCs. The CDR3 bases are TGTGCCAGCAGTGAACCCCCGGGGGGCTACAATGAGCAGTTCTTC. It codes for CASSEPPGGYNEQFF.